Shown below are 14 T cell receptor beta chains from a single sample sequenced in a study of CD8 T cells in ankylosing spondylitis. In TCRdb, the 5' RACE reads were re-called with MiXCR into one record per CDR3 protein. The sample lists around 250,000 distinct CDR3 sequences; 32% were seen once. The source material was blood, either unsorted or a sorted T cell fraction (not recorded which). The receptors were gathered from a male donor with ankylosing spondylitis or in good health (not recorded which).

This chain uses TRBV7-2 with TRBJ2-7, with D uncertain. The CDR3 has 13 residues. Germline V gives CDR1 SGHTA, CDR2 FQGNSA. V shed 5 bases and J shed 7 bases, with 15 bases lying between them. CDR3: CASSARARGEQYF. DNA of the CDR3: TGTGCCAGCAGCGCCCGGGCCCGTGGGGAGCAGTACTTC. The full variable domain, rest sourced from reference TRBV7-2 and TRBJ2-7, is GAGVSQSPSNKVTEKGKDVELRCDPISGHTALYWYRQSLGQGLEFLIYFQGNSAPDKSGLPSDRFSAERTGGSVSTLTIQRTQQEDSAVYLCASSARARGEQYFGPGTRLTVT.

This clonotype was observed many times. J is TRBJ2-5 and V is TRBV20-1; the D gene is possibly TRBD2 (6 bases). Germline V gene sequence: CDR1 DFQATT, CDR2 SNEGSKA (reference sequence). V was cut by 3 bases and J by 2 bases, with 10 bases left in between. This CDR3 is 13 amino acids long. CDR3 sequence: CSASSGGQETQYF. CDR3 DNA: TGCAGTGCTAGTTCCGGGGGTCAAGAGACCCAGTACTTC.

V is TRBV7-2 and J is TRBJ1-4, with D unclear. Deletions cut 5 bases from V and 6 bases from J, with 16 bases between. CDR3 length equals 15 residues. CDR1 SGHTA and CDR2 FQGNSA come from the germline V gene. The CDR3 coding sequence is TGTGCCAGCAGCCCGAACACGGGAAACCATGAAAAACTGTTTTTT. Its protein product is CASSPNTGNHEKLFF.

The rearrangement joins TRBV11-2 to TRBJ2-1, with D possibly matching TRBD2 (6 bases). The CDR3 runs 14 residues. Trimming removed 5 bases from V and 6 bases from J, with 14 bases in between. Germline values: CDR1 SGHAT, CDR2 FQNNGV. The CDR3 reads CASSPRGGINEQFF. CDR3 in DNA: TGTGCCAGCAGCCCTCGGGGCGGGATCAATGAGCAGTTCTTC.

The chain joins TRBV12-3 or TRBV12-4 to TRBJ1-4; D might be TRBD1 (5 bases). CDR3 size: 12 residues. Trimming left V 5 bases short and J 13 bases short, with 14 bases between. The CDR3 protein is CASSTRTSGLFF. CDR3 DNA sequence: TGTGCCAGCAGTACCCGGACATCTGGACTGTTTTTT.

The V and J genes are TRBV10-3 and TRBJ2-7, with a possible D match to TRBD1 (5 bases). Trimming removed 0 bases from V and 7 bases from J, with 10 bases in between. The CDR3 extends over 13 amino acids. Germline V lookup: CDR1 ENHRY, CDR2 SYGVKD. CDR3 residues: CAISESKGWEQYF. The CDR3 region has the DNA TGTGCCATCAGTGAGTCGAAGGGGTGGGAGCAGTACTTC.

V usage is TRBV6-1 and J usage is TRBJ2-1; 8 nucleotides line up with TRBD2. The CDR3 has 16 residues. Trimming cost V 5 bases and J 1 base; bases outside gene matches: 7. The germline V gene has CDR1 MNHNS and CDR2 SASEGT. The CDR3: CASSIPSGHSYNEQFF. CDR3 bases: TGTGCCAGCAGTATTCCTAGCGGGCATTCCTACAATGAGCAGTTCTTC.

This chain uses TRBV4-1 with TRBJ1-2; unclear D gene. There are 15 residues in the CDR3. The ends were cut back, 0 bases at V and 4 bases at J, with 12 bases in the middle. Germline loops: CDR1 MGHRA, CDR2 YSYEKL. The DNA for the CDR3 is TGCGCCAGCAGCCAAGATAGAGGGAGAGGCTATGGCTACACCTTC. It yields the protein CASSQDRGRGYGYTF.

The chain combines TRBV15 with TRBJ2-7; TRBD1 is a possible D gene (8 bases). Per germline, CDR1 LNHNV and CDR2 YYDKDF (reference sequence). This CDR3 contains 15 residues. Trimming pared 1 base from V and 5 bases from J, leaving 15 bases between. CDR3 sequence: CATSRGTGSGDEQYF. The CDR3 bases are TGTGCCACCAGCAGAGGGACAGGGAGCGGGGACGAGCAGTACTTC.

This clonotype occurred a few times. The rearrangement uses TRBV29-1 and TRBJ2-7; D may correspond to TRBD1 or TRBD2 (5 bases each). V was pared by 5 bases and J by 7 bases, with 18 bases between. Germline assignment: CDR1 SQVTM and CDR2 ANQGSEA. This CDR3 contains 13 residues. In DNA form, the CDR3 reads TGCAGCGTTCATGGACACCAACGGGAAGAGCAGTACTTC. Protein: CSVHGHQREEQYF.

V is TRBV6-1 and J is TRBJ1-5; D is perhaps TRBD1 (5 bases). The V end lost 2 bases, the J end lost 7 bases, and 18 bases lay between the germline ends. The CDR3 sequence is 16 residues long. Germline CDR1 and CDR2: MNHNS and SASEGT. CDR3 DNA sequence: TGTGCCAGCAGTGAAATGGTTTGGGGGGGACGGCAGCCCCAGCATTTT. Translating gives CASSEMVWGGRQPQHF.

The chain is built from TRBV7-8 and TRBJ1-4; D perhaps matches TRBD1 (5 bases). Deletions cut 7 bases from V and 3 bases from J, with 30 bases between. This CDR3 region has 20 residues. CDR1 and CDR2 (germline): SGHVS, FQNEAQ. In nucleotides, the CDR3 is TGTGCCAGCACCCCTAGACGGGACCTAATATCCCGGGAGGCTAATGAAAAACTGTTTTTT. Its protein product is CASTPRRDLISREANEKLFF. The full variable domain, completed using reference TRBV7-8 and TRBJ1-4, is GAGVSQSPRYKVAKRGQDVALRCDPISGHVSLFWYQQALGQGPEFLTYFQNEAQLDKSGLPSDRFFAERPEGSVSTLKIQRTQQEDSAVYLCASTPRRDLISREANEKLFFGSGTQLSVL.

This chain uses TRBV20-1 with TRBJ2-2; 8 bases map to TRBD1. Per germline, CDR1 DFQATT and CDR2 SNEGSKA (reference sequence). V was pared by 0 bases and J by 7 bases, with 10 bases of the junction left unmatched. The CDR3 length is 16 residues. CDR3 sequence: CSARDLLGTGSGELFF. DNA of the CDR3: TGCAGTGCTAGAGATTTACTGGGGACAGGAAGCGGGGAGCTGTTTTTT.

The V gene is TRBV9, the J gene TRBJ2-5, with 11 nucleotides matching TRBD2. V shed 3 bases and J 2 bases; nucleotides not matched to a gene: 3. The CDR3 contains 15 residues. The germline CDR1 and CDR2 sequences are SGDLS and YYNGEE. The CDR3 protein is CASSAASGRQETQYF. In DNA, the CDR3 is TGTGCCAGCAGCGCCGCTAGCGGGAGGCAAGAGACCCAGTACTTC.